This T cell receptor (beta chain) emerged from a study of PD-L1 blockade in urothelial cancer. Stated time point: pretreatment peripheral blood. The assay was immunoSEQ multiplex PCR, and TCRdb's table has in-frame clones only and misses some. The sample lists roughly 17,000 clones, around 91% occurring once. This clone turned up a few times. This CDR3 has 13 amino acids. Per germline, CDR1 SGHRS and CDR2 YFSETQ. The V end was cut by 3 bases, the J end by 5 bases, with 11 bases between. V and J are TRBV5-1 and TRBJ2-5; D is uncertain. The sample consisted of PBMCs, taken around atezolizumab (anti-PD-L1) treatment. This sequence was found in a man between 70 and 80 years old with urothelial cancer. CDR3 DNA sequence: TGCGCCAGCAGCTCCGGGTCTACGGAGACCCAGTACTTC. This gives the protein CASSSGSTETQYF.